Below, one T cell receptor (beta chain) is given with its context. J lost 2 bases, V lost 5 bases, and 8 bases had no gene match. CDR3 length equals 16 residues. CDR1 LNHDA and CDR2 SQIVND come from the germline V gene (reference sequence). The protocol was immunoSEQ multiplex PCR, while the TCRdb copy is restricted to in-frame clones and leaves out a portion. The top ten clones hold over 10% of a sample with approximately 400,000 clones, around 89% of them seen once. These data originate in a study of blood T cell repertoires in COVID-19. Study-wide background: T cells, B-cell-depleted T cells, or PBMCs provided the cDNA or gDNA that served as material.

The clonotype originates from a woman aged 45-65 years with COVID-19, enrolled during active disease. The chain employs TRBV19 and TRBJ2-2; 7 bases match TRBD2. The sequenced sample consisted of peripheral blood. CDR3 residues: CASSAGRVGNTGELFF. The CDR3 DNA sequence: TGTGCCAGTAGTGCTGGGAGGGTTGGTAACACCGGGGAGCTGTTTTTT.